This TCR beta chain originates from a study of beta chain features in type 1 diabetes. For the study at large: Examination spanned about 110 million sorted cells from all samples.

The CDR3 length is 16 residues. CDR1 is SGHDT, CDR2 YYEEEE, per germline. The trim removed 3 bases at V and 0 bases at J, leaving 5 bases unmatched. Reverse transcribing all isolated RNA meant expressed TCRB transcripts were sequenced. Libraries were prepared by immunoSEQ multiplex PCR; TCRdb keeps only in-frame clonotypes and omits some of them. The profile covers 240,000 or so clones, with about 25% appearing a single time and 4% taken by the ten largest. This sequence joins TRBV5-6 and TRBJ2-2; the match to TRBD1 covers 7 bases. The material sequenced was central memory CD4+ T cells from blood. This receptor was identified in a man aged 30 to 39 in good health. In DNA form, the CDR3 reads TGTGCCAGCAGCTCCTACAGGGGATCGAACACCGGGGAGCTGTTTTTT. This codes for CASSSYRGSNTGELFF.